This is a list of T cell receptor beta chains from one sample in a study of vaccination effects on CD4 cells after COVID-19. Clones were sequenced by immunoSEQ multiplex PCR, and TCRdb holds only the in-frame ones, with some missing. This table has around 79,000 clones, around 70% appearing once. Their antigen targets remain unknown. The sample in question was CD4+ T cells from PBMCs cultured with HCoV-229E spike peptides, obtained before COVID-19 vaccination. The receptor set was obtained from a human donor who received a COVID-19 vaccine. Each CDR3 is given with its conserved first and last residue. A D gene is named only where the DNA matches it firmly. Not every row has a clone size; where given, it reads once, few, many or a size class.

j_call: TRBJ1-3
v_call: TRBV29-1
cdr3_length: 12
clone_size: .
d_call: .
cdr3_nt: TGCAGCGCACAGTCCTCTGGAAACACCATATATTTT
cdr3_aa: CSAQSSGNTIYF

j_call: TRBJ2-3
v_call: TRBV7-9
cdr3_length: 17
clone_size: .
d_call: .
cdr3_nt: TGTGCCAGCAGCTTAGGAGGAGGTGGGGCCCGCACAGATACGCAGTATTTT
cdr3_aa: CASSLGGGGARTDTQYF

j_call: TRBJ1-4
v_call: TRBV12-5
cdr3_length: 13
clone_size: .
d_call: .
cdr3_nt: TGTGCTAGTGGAGGAACGACGGATGAAAAACTGTTTTTT
cdr3_aa: CASGGTTDEKLFF

j_call: TRBJ1-2
v_call: TRBV6-5
cdr3_length: 13
clone_size: .
d_call: .
cdr3_nt: TGTGCCAGCAGCCCGACAGGTTCCTATGGCTACACCTTC
cdr3_aa: CASSPTGSYGYTF

j_call: TRBJ2-1
v_call: TRBV5-1
cdr3_length: 14
clone_size: few
d_call: .
cdr3_nt: TGCGCCAGCGGCGACGGGGGATCCTACAATGAGCAGTTCTTC
cdr3_aa: CASGDGGSYNEQFF

j_call: TRBJ1-1
v_call: TRBV5-1
cdr3_length: 15
clone_size: .
d_call: TRBD1
cdr3_nt: TGCGCCAGCAGCGGGACAGGGTCGGCGGTATCAGAAGCTTTCTTT
cdr3_aa: CASSGTGSAVSEAFF

j_call: TRBJ2-3
v_call: TRBV7-2
cdr3_length: 15
clone_size: .
d_call: .
cdr3_nt: TGTGCCAGCAGCCTGGGGGGAATCAGCACAGATACGCAGTATTTT
cdr3_aa: CASSLGGISTDTQYF

j_call: TRBJ2-1
v_call: TRBV19
cdr3_length: 13
clone_size: .
d_call: .
cdr3_nt: TGTGCCAGTAGCCTCACACCGTACAATGAGCAGTTCTTC
cdr3_aa: CASSLTPYNEQFF

j_call: TRBJ1-4
v_call: TRBV7-2
cdr3_length: 15
clone_size: .
d_call: .
cdr3_nt: TGTGCCAGCAGCCCTAGTAGGGCGGATAATGAAAAACTGTTTTTT
cdr3_aa: CASSPSRADNEKLFF

j_call: TRBJ2-5
v_call: TRBV14
cdr3_length: 12
clone_size: .
d_call: .
cdr3_nt: TGTGCCAGCAGCCGCGGGAAAGAGACCCAGTACTTC
cdr3_aa: CASSRGKETQYF

j_call: TRBJ2-2
v_call: TRBV7-2
cdr3_length: 15
clone_size: .
d_call: .
cdr3_nt: TGTGCCAGCAGCCAGGGACTTAGCGGCGTCGGGGAGCTGTTTTTT
cdr3_aa: CASSQGLSGVGELFF

j_call: TRBJ1-2
v_call: TRBV12-3/TRBV12-4
cdr3_length: 12
clone_size: .
d_call: .
cdr3_nt: TGTGCCAGCAGTTCGGGTAACTATGGCTACACCTTC
cdr3_aa: CASSSGNYGYTF

j_call: TRBJ1-2
v_call: TRBV18
cdr3_length: 14
clone_size: .
d_call: .
cdr3_nt: TGTGCCAGCTCACCATCTACCAGCGACTATGGCTACACCTTC
cdr3_aa: CASSPSTSDYGYTF

j_call: TRBJ1-1
v_call: TRBV5-1
cdr3_length: 15
clone_size: once
d_call: .
cdr3_nt: TGCGCCAGCAGTTTCCTAAATCCGGGAAACACTGAAGCTTTCTTT
cdr3_aa: CASSFLNPGNTEAFF

j_call: TRBJ1-2
v_call: TRBV7-2
cdr3_length: 13
clone_size: .
d_call: .
cdr3_nt: TGTGCCAGCAGCTTAACGTCACTATATGGCTACACCTTC
cdr3_aa: CASSLTSLYGYTF

j_call: TRBJ2-1
v_call: TRBV7-2
cdr3_length: 15
clone_size: .
d_call: TRBD1
cdr3_nt: TGTGCCAGCAGCTACGGACCGGGACAGGAATATGAGCAGTTCTTC
cdr3_aa: CASSYGPGQEYEQFF

j_call: TRBJ1-1
v_call: TRBV5-1
cdr3_length: 15
clone_size: once
d_call: .
cdr3_nt: TGCGCCAGCAGCTCCATCGGGACGGTAGGCACTGAAGCTTTCTTT
cdr3_aa: CASSSIGTVGTEAFF

j_call: TRBJ2-1
v_call: TRBV24-1
cdr3_length: 15
clone_size: .
d_call: TRBD1
cdr3_nt: TGTGCCACTTCCGAGCGGACAGGGGTCCACTTTGAGCAGTTCTTC
cdr3_aa: CATSERTGVHFEQFF

j_call: TRBJ1-5
v_call: TRBV2
cdr3_length: 13
clone_size: few
d_call: TRBD1
cdr3_nt: TGTGCCAGCAGGATGACAGGGCTCCAGCCCCAGCATTTT
cdr3_aa: CASRMTGLQPQHF

j_call: TRBJ1-1
v_call: TRBV12-3/TRBV12-4
cdr3_length: 13
clone_size: .
d_call: .
cdr3_nt: TGTGCCAGCAGTTTGAGGGGAAACACTGAAGCTTTCTTT
cdr3_aa: CASSLRGNTEAFF

j_call: TRBJ1-3
v_call: TRBV3-1/TRBV3-2
cdr3_length: 18
clone_size: .
d_call: TRBD1
cdr3_nt: TGTGCCAGCAGCCAAGGCACCGGGACAGGGTTCTTTGGAAACACCATATATTTT
cdr3_aa: CASSQGTGTGFFGNTIYF

j_call: TRBJ2-5
v_call: TRBV6-2/TRBV6-3
cdr3_length: 14
clone_size: .
d_call: TRBD2
cdr3_nt: TGTGCCAGCAGTTCGGGGGGGGTAATGGAGACCCAGTACTTC
cdr3_aa: CASSSGGVMETQYF

j_call: TRBJ1-5
v_call: TRBV30
cdr3_length: 14
clone_size: .
d_call: .
cdr3_nt: TGTGCCTGGAGCTGGACCTATAGCAATCAGCCCCAGCATTTT
cdr3_aa: CAWSWTYSNQPQHF

j_call: TRBJ1-1
v_call: TRBV27
cdr3_length: 12
clone_size: few
d_call: .
cdr3_nt: TGTGCCAGCGGAGGACGGATCACTGAAGCTTTCTTT
cdr3_aa: CASGGRITEAFF

j_call: TRBJ2-2
v_call: TRBV11-2
cdr3_length: 15
clone_size: .
d_call: TRBD1
cdr3_nt: TGTGCCAGCAGCTTAGTGGTCAGGGGGCAAGGGGAGCTGTTTTTT
cdr3_aa: CASSLVVRGQGELFF

j_call: TRBJ2-3
v_call: TRBV7-8
cdr3_length: 16
clone_size: .
d_call: TRBD2
cdr3_nt: TGTGCCAGCAGCATCGGGACTAGTCGCGTCACAGATACGCAGTATTTT
cdr3_aa: CASSIGTSRVTDTQYF

j_call: TRBJ2-5
v_call: TRBV7-2
cdr3_length: 13
clone_size: .
d_call: .
cdr3_nt: TGTGCCAGCAGCTCTCCCGGACCTGCGACCCAGTACTTC
cdr3_aa: CASSSPGPATQYF

j_call: TRBJ1-3
v_call: TRBV7-2
cdr3_length: 12
clone_size: once
d_call: .
cdr3_nt: TGTGCCAGCAGCTTAGAAGGAAACACCATATATTTT
cdr3_aa: CASSLEGNTIYF

j_call: TRBJ1-1
v_call: TRBV10-1
cdr3_length: 13
clone_size: .
d_call: .
cdr3_nt: TGCGCCAGCACCTCGACCCCGAACACTGAAGCTTTCTTT
cdr3_aa: CASTSTPNTEAFF

j_call: TRBJ2-5
v_call: TRBV6-1
cdr3_length: 16
clone_size: .
d_call: TRBD2
cdr3_nt: TGTGCCAGCAGTGAACGGTCGGGGGGAGTGCCAGAGACCCAGTACTTC
cdr3_aa: CASSERSGGVPETQYF

j_call: TRBJ1-2
v_call: TRBV24-1
cdr3_length: 14
clone_size: .
d_call: TRBD1
cdr3_nt: TGTGCCACCAGTGATTTCGACGACAGGGCCGGCTACACCTTC
cdr3_aa: CATSDFDDRAGYTF

j_call: TRBJ1-5
v_call: TRBV24-1
cdr3_length: 15
clone_size: .
d_call: .
cdr3_nt: TGTGCCACCAGTGATTTGCAGGCAGGGTTTCAGCCCCAGCATTTT
cdr3_aa: CATSDLQAGFQPQHF

j_call: TRBJ1-1
v_call: TRBV3-1/TRBV3-2
cdr3_length: 12
clone_size: .
d_call: .
cdr3_nt: TGTGCCAGCAGCCAAAGGCTCACTGAAGCTTTCTTT
cdr3_aa: CASSQRLTEAFF

j_call: TRBJ2-3
v_call: TRBV7-8
cdr3_length: 18
clone_size: .
d_call: TRBD2
cdr3_nt: TGTGCCAGCAGCTTGGCCCGCCTGGGACTAGAACGTGCAGATACGCAGTATTTT
cdr3_aa: CASSLARLGLERADTQYF

j_call: TRBJ1-5
v_call: TRBV30
cdr3_length: 12
clone_size: .
d_call: .
cdr3_nt: TGTGCCTGGAGTAGAGGAGATCAGCCCCAGCATTTT
cdr3_aa: CAWSRGDQPQHF

j_call: TRBJ2-1
v_call: TRBV7-2
cdr3_length: 14
clone_size: .
d_call: TRBD1
cdr3_nt: TGTGCCAGCAGCCCTTCCGGGACAGTCAATGAGCAGTTCTTC
cdr3_aa: CASSPSGTVNEQFF

j_call: TRBJ2-3
v_call: TRBV12-5
cdr3_length: 14
clone_size: .
d_call: .
cdr3_nt: TGTGCTAGTGGTTTACTAGCCATCACAGATACGCAGTATTTT
cdr3_aa: CASGLLAITDTQYF

j_call: TRBJ2-4
v_call: TRBV19
cdr3_length: 14
clone_size: .
d_call: TRBD2
cdr3_nt: TGTGCCAGTAGTATAGGATGGGCGGGGGACATTCAGTACTTC
cdr3_aa: CASSIGWAGDIQYF

j_call: TRBJ1-1
v_call: TRBV12-3/TRBV12-4
cdr3_length: 13
clone_size: .
d_call: .
cdr3_nt: TGTGCCAGCAGTACCAAGTTGAACACTGAAGCTTTCTTT
cdr3_aa: CASSTKLNTEAFF

j_call: TRBJ1-2
v_call: TRBV5-1
cdr3_length: 14
clone_size: .
d_call: .
cdr3_nt: TGCGCCAGCAGCCCCACAGATGCTAACTATGGCTACACCTTC
cdr3_aa: CASSPTDANYGYTF

j_call: TRBJ2-5
v_call: TRBV10-3
cdr3_length: 13
clone_size: .
d_call: .
cdr3_nt: TGTGCCATCAGTGGCGCAGTCCAAGAGACCCAGTACTTC
cdr3_aa: CAISGAVQETQYF

j_call: TRBJ1-1
v_call: TRBV19
cdr3_length: 14
clone_size: .
d_call: TRBD1
cdr3_nt: TGTGCCAGTGGACAGGGGGGGTATGGAACTGAAGCTTTCTTT
cdr3_aa: CASGQGGYGTEAFF

j_call: TRBJ2-5
v_call: TRBV20-1
cdr3_length: 15
clone_size: .
d_call: TRBD2
cdr3_nt: TGCAGTGCTAGTCCGGGCGGGGGACCTCAAGAGACCCAGTACTTC
cdr3_aa: CSASPGGGPQETQYF

j_call: TRBJ2-3
v_call: TRBV5-1
cdr3_length: 14
clone_size: .
d_call: TRBD2
cdr3_nt: TGCGCCAGCAGTGCCGGGGGGGTATCAGATACGCAGTATTTT
cdr3_aa: CASSAGGVSDTQYF

j_call: TRBJ1-5
v_call: TRBV24-1
cdr3_length: 15
clone_size: few
d_call: .
cdr3_nt: TGTGCCACCGTGGGGGAAGATGTGCCGGAAAAGCCCCAGCATTTT
cdr3_aa: CATVGEDVPEKPQHF

j_call: TRBJ2-3
v_call: TRBV10-1
cdr3_length: 15
clone_size: .
d_call: TRBD2
cdr3_nt: TGCGCCAGCAGTGATTCTCGCGGGGGGACAGATACGCAGTATTTT
cdr3_aa: CASSDSRGGTDTQYF

j_call: TRBJ1-4
v_call: TRBV19
cdr3_length: 16
clone_size: .
d_call: .
cdr3_nt: TGTGCCAGTAGTATTGGTGCGTCGGGTACTAATGAAAAACTGTTTTTT
cdr3_aa: CASSIGASGTNEKLFF

j_call: TRBJ2-5
v_call: TRBV18
cdr3_length: 15
clone_size: .
d_call: .
cdr3_nt: TGTGCCAGCTCACCAGCCGGAGGGGGCCAAGAGACCCAGTACTTC
cdr3_aa: CASSPAGGGQETQYF

j_call: TRBJ2-3
v_call: TRBV24-1
cdr3_length: 15
clone_size: .
d_call: .
cdr3_nt: TGTGCCACCAGATCAGGGGCTTCAAGCACAGATACGCAGTATTTT
cdr3_aa: CATRSGASSTDTQYF

j_call: TRBJ2-2
v_call: TRBV28
cdr3_length: 15
clone_size: .
d_call: TRBD1
cdr3_nt: TGTGCCAGCAGGGGAGGGACAGGGGTCACCGGGGAGCTGTTTTTT
cdr3_aa: CASRGGTGVTGELFF

j_call: TRBJ2-3
v_call: TRBV6-5
cdr3_length: 15
clone_size: .
d_call: .
cdr3_nt: TGTGCCAGCAGTTACCAAGTCGGAGCTTTAGATACGCAGTATTTT
cdr3_aa: CASSYQVGALDTQYF

j_call: TRBJ1-1
v_call: TRBV9
cdr3_length: 16
clone_size: .
d_call: .
cdr3_nt: TGTGCCAGCAGCGTAGCCCCCTCGGGAGGGGGCACTGAAGCTTTCTTT
cdr3_aa: CASSVAPSGGGTEAFF

j_call: TRBJ1-3
v_call: TRBV29-1
cdr3_length: 13
clone_size: .
d_call: .
cdr3_nt: TGCAGCGTTGAACGGGGCACTGGAAACACCATATATTTT
cdr3_aa: CSVERGTGNTIYF